This TCR beta chain was documented in a study of technical replicates of blood from a few donors. Clones were sequenced by immunoSEQ multiplex PCR, and TCRdb holds only the in-frame ones, with some missing. The profile covers nearly 70,000 clones, with roughly nine tenths appearing a single time and 0.38% taken by the ten largest. This TCR was sampled from a human donor in good health. The sequenced sample consisted of T cells isolated from PBMCs.

This CDR3 is CASSLGGPSTDTQYF. In DNA, the CDR3 is TGCGCCAGCAGTTTAGGAGGACCTAGCACAGATACGCAGTATTTT. The V and J genes are TRBV5-1 and TRBJ2-3, with a tentative D call TRBD2 (5 bases). CDR3 length: 15 residues. V was clipped by 5 bases and J by 0 bases, with 13 bases between them. Germline assignment: CDR1 SGHRS and CDR2 YFSETQ.